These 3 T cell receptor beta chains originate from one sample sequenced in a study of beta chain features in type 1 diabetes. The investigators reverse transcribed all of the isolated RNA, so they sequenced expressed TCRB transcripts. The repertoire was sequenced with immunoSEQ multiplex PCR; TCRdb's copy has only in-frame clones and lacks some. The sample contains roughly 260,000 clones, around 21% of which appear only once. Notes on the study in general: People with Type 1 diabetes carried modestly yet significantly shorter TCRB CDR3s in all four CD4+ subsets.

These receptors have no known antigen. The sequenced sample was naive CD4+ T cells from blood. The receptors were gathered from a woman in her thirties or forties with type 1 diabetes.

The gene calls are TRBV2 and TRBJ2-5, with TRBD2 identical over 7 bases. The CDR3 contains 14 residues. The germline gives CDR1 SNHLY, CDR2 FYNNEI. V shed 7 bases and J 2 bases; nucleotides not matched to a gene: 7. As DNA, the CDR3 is TGTGCCAGCACAGGGCCTAGCGGACAAGAGACCCAGTACTTC. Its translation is CASTGPSGQETQYF. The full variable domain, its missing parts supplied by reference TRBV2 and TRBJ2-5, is EPEVTQTPSHQVTQMGQEVILRCVPISNHLYFYWYRQILGQKVEFLVSFYNNEISEKSEIFDDQFSVERPDGSNFTLKIRSTKLEDSAMYFCASTGPSGQETQYFGPGTRLLVL.

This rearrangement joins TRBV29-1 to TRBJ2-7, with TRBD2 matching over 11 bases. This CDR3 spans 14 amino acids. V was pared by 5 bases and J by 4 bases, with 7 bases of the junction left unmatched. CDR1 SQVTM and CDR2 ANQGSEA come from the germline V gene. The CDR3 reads CSVIPTSGSYEQYF. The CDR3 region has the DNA TGCAGCGTTATCCCCACTAGCGGGAGTTACGAGCAGTACTTC.

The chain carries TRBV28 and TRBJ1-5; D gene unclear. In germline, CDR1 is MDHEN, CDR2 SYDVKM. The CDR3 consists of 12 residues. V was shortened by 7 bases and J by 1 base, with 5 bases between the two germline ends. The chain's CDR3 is CASNWSNQPQHF. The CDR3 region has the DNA TGTGCCAGCAACTGGAGCAATCAGCCCCAGCATTTT.